Shown below are 21 T cell receptor beta chains from a single sample sequenced in a study of CD4 T cells in relation to SARS-CoV-2 and coronaviruses. Assay: immunoSEQ multiplex PCR; the TCRdb copy retains only in-frame clones and omits some. The sample lists 20,000 to 25,000 clones; 74% were seen once. No antigen has been assigned to these receptors. Before the COVID-19 pandemic, during about 2011-2019, CD4+ T cells were taken from unexposed donors. Isolation of CD4+ T cells took place after less than twelve days in culture. The sample comprised CD4+ T cells from PBMCs, cultured in vitro. Receptor source: a human donor in good health.

The chain recombines TRBV15 with TRBJ2-1; 7 positions match TRBD2. There are 14 residues in the CDR3. Germline-derived CDR1 and CDR2 are LNHNV and YYDKDF (reference sequence). V lost 7 bases and J lost 2; bases outside the gene matches: 5. The CDR3 DNA is TGTGCCACCATCCGGGACTATACCTACAATGAGCAGTTCTTC. Its translation is CATIRDYTYNEQFF. Together with reference TRBV15 and TRBJ2-1, the CDR3 gives the full variable domain: DAMVIQNPRYQVTQFGKPVTLSCSQTLNHNVMYWYQQKSSQAPKLLFHYYDKDFNNEADTPDNFQSRRPNTSFCFLDIRSPGLGDTAMYLCATIRDYTYNEQFFGPGTRLTVL.

The chain joins TRBV7-7 to TRBJ2-2; tentative D call: TRBD1 (6 bases). Germline CDR1 SSHAT, CDR2 FNYEAQ (reference sequence). V shed 5 bases and J shed 2 bases, with 12 bases lying between them. The CDR3 spans 15 residues. In DNA form, the CDR3 reads TGTGCCAGCAGCCCTCGGACAGATAACACCGGGGAGCTGTTTTTT. Translated, it gives CASSPRTDNTGELFF. Combining the CDR3 with reference TRBV7-7 and TRBJ2-2 gives the whole variable domain GAGVSQSPRYKVTKRGQDVTLRCDPISSHATLYWYQQALGQGPEFLTYFNYEAQPDKSGLPSDRFSAERPEGSISTLTIQRTEQRDSAMYRCASSPRTDNTGELFFGEGSRLTVL.

The chain has TRBV7-9 and TRBJ2-4; 7 bases map to TRBD1. The germline gives CDR1 SEHNR, CDR2 FQNEAQ (reference sequence). The length of the CDR3 is 12 residues. V dropped 5 bases and J dropped 9; count of bases not matched to a gene: 4. CDR3 amino acids: CASSAQGSIQYF. DNA for the CDR3: TGTGCCAGCAGCGCACAGGGGAGCATTCAGTACTTC.

The gene calls are TRBV4-2 and TRBJ2-1; weak D call: TRBD1 (7 bases). V was trimmed by 1 base and J by 3 bases, leaving 22 bases between them. CDR3 size: 19 residues. CDR1 and CDR2 from the germline V gene are LGHNA and YNFKEQ. The DNA for the CDR3 is TGTGCCAGCAGCCAAGGGCCTAGGGGTGGAGGGGGCATCTACAATGAGCAGTTCTTC. Translating it yields CASSQGPRGGGGIYNEQFF.

The J gene is TRBJ2-5, the V gene TRBV12-5; a weak D match, TRBD2 (7 bases). CDR1 is LGHNT and CDR2 is FRNRAP in the germline V gene. The V end lost 3 bases, the J end lost 7 bases, and 21 bases lay between the germline ends. There are 16 residues in the CDR3. For the CDR3, the DNA is TGTGCTAGTGGTTTAAGGACAGCGGACCCGGGGGGGACCCAGTACTTC. Translating gives CASGLRTADPGGTQYF.

The chain has TRBV10-1 and TRBJ1-1; D possibly corresponds to TRBD1 (5 bases). With 6 bases removed from V and 2 bases from J, the gap between germline ends came to 13 bases. CDR1 is WNHNN and CDR2 is SYGVQD in the germline V gene (reference sequence). This CDR3 is 14 amino acids long. The chain's CDR3 is CASSPQVENTEAFF. The CDR3 nucleotides read TGCGCCAGCAGCCCACAGGTGGAAAACACTGAAGCTTTCTTT.

The chain couples TRBV6-5 to TRBJ1-1; weak D call: TRBD1 (5 bases). Per the germline V gene, CDR1 is MNHEY and CDR2 is SVGAGI. The CDR3 is 15 residues long. V was clipped by 4 bases and J by 1 base, with 13 bases between them. This CDR3 is CASSWPSRGNTEAFF. The CDR3 DNA follows: TGTGCCAGCAGTTGGCCCTCTAGGGGGAACACTGAAGCTTTCTTT.

This chain uses TRBV6-4 with TRBJ2-7, with D possibly being TRBD1 (7 bases). Germline V gene sequence: CDR1 MRHNA, CDR2 SNTAGT. Between the trimmed V and J ends, which lost 6 bases and 2 bases, there was a span of 17 bases. This CDR3 comprises 15 residues. CDR3 DNA: TGTGCCAGCAGATTTTTGGCAGGGGGGACCTACGAGCAGTACTTC. Translation: CASRFLAGGTYEQYF.

The CDR3 DNA reads as TGCGCCAGCAGCTTTTTGGGAAAAGGAAATGAAAAACTGTTTTTT. This sequence encodes CASSFLGKGNEKLFF. V and J are TRBV5-1 and TRBJ1-4; D is undetermined. The CDR3 spans 15 residues. The V and J ends lost 2 bases and 5 bases respectively, with 13 bases between them. Germline V CDR1 and CDR2: SGHRS, YFSETQ. Complete variable domain (other parts from reference TRBV5-1 and TRBJ1-4): KAGVTQTPRYLIKTRGQQVTLSCSPISGHRSVSWYQQTPGQGLQFLFEYFSETQRNKGNFPGRFSGRQFSNSRSEMNVSTLELGDSALYLCASSFLGKGNEKLFFGSGTQLSVL.

The rearrangement links TRBV18 to TRBJ2-3, with TRBD1 identical over 7 bases. This CDR3 has 15 amino acids. CDR1 and CDR2 from the germline V gene are KGHSH and LQKENI. The V and J ends lost 3 bases and 2 bases, in that order; junction bases with no gene match: 5. This CDR3 reads CASSPGTVLTDTQYF. The CDR3 DNA reads TGTGCCAGCTCACCCGGGACAGTCCTCACAGATACGCAGTATTTT.

This clone appeared a few times. The CDR3 loop is CASSLAVSGYTF. The CDR3 coding sequence is TGCGCCAGCAGCTTGGCAGTAAGTGGCTACACCTTC. This chain uses TRBV5-1 with TRBJ1-2; D call uncertain. The CDR3 is 12 residues long. Germline lookup yields CDR1 SGHRS and CDR2 YFSETQ. V gave up 0 bases and J gave up 7 bases, with 7 bases separating them.

The chain has TRBV18 and TRBJ1-3; D is undetermined. CDR1 is KGHSH and CDR2 is LQKENI in the germline V gene. The length of the CDR3 is 13 residues. The V and J ends lost 2 bases and 1 base respectively, with 3 bases between them. The CDR3 region has the DNA TGTGCCAGCTCACCAGGGTCTGGAAACACCATATATTTT. Protein: CASSPGSGNTIYF.

This chain joins TRBV6-5 and TRBJ2-1; possibly TRBD2 for D (6 bases). Germline V lookup: CDR1 MNHEY, CDR2 SVGAGI. There are 13 residues in the CDR3. Trimming shortened V by 5 bases and J by 7 bases, and 12 bases separated the two germline ends. The CDR3 sequence is CASSQDYLNEQFF. Here the CDR3 DNA reads TGTGCCAGCAGTCAGGACTATCTTAATGAGCAGTTCTTC.

J is TRBJ2-7 and V is TRBV27, with TRBD1 matching over 7 bases. V shed 1 base, J shed 1 base, and the junction held 1 base outside the gene matches. CDR3 length: 14 amino acids. Per the germline V gene, CDR1 is MNHEY and CDR2 is SMNVEV (reference sequence). The CDR3 DNA sequence: TGTGCCAGCAGTTTATTACAGGGGTCCTACGAGCAGTACTTC. Its translation: CASSLLQGSYEQYF.

V and J are TRBV7-8 and TRBJ1-3; no definite D call. The V gene lost 1 base and the J gene lost 4 bases, with 8 bases spanning the gap. The germline gives CDR1 SGHVS, CDR2 FQNEAQ. This CDR3 contains 14 residues. The CDR3: CASSLVDGGNTIYF. The CDR3 bases are TGTGCCAGCAGCTTAGTTGACGGAGGAAACACCATATATTTT.

CDR3 protein: CASSIDGATNEKLFF. As DNA, the CDR3 is TGTGCCAGTAGTATAGACGGGGCAACTAATGAAAAACTGTTTTTT. The J gene is TRBJ1-4, the V gene TRBV19; D not certain. The V end was cut by 0 bases, the J end by 0 bases, with 5 bases between. The CDR3 is 15 residues long. The germline V gene encodes CDR1 LNHDA and CDR2 SQIVND (reference sequence).

J is TRBJ1-2 and V is TRBV12-3 or TRBV12-4; a weak D match, TRBD1 (5 bases). Trimming removed 2 bases from V and 7 bases from J, with 11 bases in between. The length of the CDR3 is 13 residues. The CDR3 spells CASSLMQGAGYTF. The CDR3 DNA follows: TGTGCCAGCAGTTTAATGCAGGGCGCTGGCTACACCTTC.

The table lists this clone with a few counts. The chain combines TRBV24-1 with TRBJ2-1; a weak D match, TRBD1 (6 bases). Trimming shortened V by 4 bases and J by 4 bases, and 10 bases separated the two germline ends. Germline V lookup: CDR1 KGHDR, CDR2 SFDVKD. This CDR3 contains 14 residues. In DNA form, the CDR3 reads TGTGCCACCAGTGAAGCAGGACAGTACAATGAGCAGTTCTTC. Translation gives CATSEAGQYNEQFF.

This clone showed up just once. Here the CDR3 reads CASSGLGQGDGNTIYF. The CDR3 region has the DNA TGTGCCAGCAGCGGTCTCGGGCAGGGGGACGGAAACACCATATATTTT. The chain uses TRBV9 and TRBJ1-3, with TRBD1 matching over 7 bases. The CDR3 runs 16 residues. V gave up 3 bases and J gave up 4 bases; unmatched junction bases: 10. Germline V gene lookup returns CDR1 SGDLS and CDR2 YYNGEE.

The rearrangement links TRBV9 to TRBJ2-3, with D hard to call. This CDR3 is 15 amino acids long. Trimming took off 2 bases at V and 1 base at J, with 11 bases between the two ends. Germline CDR1 SGDLS, CDR2 YYNGEE. CDR3 bases: TGTGCCAGCAGCGTTATAGCACAACGCACAGATACGCAGTATTTT. This codes for CASSVIAQRTDTQYF.

The chain combines TRBV19 with TRBJ2-3; 12 nucleotides line up with TRBD2. CDR1 is LNHDA and CDR2 is SQIVND in the germline V gene (reference sequence). Unmatched junction bases numbered 4, after V lost 1 base and J lost 2 bases. The CDR3 runs 17 residues. The chain's CDR3 is CASSIGLAGGPTDTQYF. The CDR3 nucleotides read TGTGCCAGTAGTATAGGCCTAGCGGGAGGGCCCACAGATACGCAGTATTTT.